The next 25 T cell receptor beta chains were all read from a single sample in a study of T cell responses to AZD1222 COVID-19 vaccine. Using immunoSEQ multiplex PCR, the repertoire was profiled, and TCRdb retains in-frame clones only, with some absent. The sample lists roughly 150,000 clones, approximately 89% occurring once. The sample consisted of peripheral blood, taken on day 0 of AZD1222 vaccination. The receptor set was obtained from an adult in good health.

V and J are TRBV6-5 and TRBJ2-1; D uncertain. The V end lost 0 bases, the J end lost 6 bases, and 15 bases lay between the germline ends. This CDR3 spans 16 amino acids. Germline V gives CDR1 MNHEY, CDR2 SVGAGI. The CDR3 coding sequence is TGTGCCAGCAGTTACTCTTTCATATTCCCCCGCAATGAGCAGTTCTTC. It specifies CASSYSFIFPRNEQFF.

The chain carries TRBV18 and TRBJ1-1; 10 nucleotides agree with TRBD1. The V segment lost 4 bases and the J segment 6 bases; nucleotides outside the gene matches: 5. This CDR3 contains 14 residues. Germline CDR1 KGHSH, CDR2 LQKENI. The CDR3 here is CASSLGQGSSEAFF. The CDR3 DNA is TGTGCCAGCTCACTGGGACAGGGGAGTTCTGAAGCTTTCTTT.

The V gene is TRBV6-2 or TRBV6-3, the J gene TRBJ1-2; possibly TRBD1 for D (5 bases). The CDR3 covers 14 residues. V gave up 5 bases and J gave up 1 base, with 11 bases separating them. In germline, CDR1 is MNHEY, CDR2 SVGEGT. CDR3 protein: CASSQGPHNYGYTF. The CDR3 DNA reads as TGTGCCAGCAGTCAGGGACCGCATAACTATGGCTACACCTTC.

This clone showed up just a few times. The chain has TRBV30 and TRBJ2-7; 10 positions agree with TRBD2. Germline V gene lookup returns CDR1 GTSNPN and CDR2 SVGIG (reference sequence). This CDR3 has 14 residues. V was pared by 0 bases and J by 7 bases, with 6 bases of the junction left unmatched. The CDR3 spells CAWSVLAGGSEQYF. CDR3 sequence (DNA): TGTGCCTGGAGTGTATTAGCGGGAGGATCAGAGCAGTACTTC. Complete variable domain (other parts from reference TRBV30 and TRBJ2-7): SQTIHQWPATLVQPVGSPLSLECTVEGTSNPNLYWYRQAAGRGLQLLFYSVGIGQISSEVPQNLSASRPQDRQFILSSKKLLLSDSGFYLCAWSVLAGGSEQYFGPGTRLTVT.

As to this clone: The same CDR3 is also encoded by other DNA sequences in this sample. The genes are TRBV6-2 or TRBV6-3 and TRBJ1-1, with D unresolved. CDR3 length equals 14 residues. Germline V gives CDR1 MNHEY, CDR2 SVGEGT. V dropped 0 bases and J dropped 1 base, with 6 bases sitting between them. The CDR3 DNA is TGTGCCAGCAGTTACTCTCCTGGGAACACTGAAGCTTTCTTT. It yields the protein CASSYSPGNTEAFF.

The chain's CDR3 is CAWRGAGVGQPQHF. The CDR3 region has the DNA TGTGCCTGGAGGGGGGCAGGGGTGGGTCAGCCCCAGCATTTT. The genes are TRBV30 and TRBJ1-5; weak D call: TRBD1 (6 bases). V lost 3 bases and J lost 6, with 15 bases in between. The CDR3 length is 14 residues. Germline lookup yields CDR1 GTSNPN and CDR2 SVGIG (reference sequence).

The chain has TRBV6-5 and TRBJ2-7; TRBD2 aligns across 8 bases. This CDR3 is 15 amino acids long. V lost 5 bases to trimming and J lost 1 base; unmatched junction nucleotides: 7. Per germline, CDR1 MNHEY and CDR2 SVGAGI. In nucleotides, the CDR3 is TGTGCCAGCAGTCGAACTAGCGGAACTTCCTACGAGCAGTACTTC. Protein sequence: CASSRTSGTSYEQYF.

The chain's CDR3 is CASSYRRIAGGSSYNEQFF. Written as DNA, the CDR3 is TGTGCCAGCAGTTACCGTCGGATAGCGGGAGGTTCCTCCTACAATGAGCAGTTCTTC. The chain has TRBV6-2 or TRBV6-3 and TRBJ2-1; 10 nucleotides match TRBD2. The CDR3 is made up of 19 amino acids. Losses at the gene ends were 2 bases for V and 0 bases for J; bases not matched to a gene: 10. From germline, CDR1 is MNHEY and CDR2 SVGEGT.

CDR3 DNA sequence: TGTGCCTGGAGTGTTCGGGACAGAGATAATGAAAAACTGTTTTTT. This translates into CAWSVRDRDNEKLFF. The chain recombines TRBV30 with TRBJ1-4, with TRBD1 identical over 7 bases. There are 15 residues in the CDR3. Germline CDR1 GTSNPN, CDR2 SVGIG (reference sequence). V lost 0 bases, J lost 4 bases, and 5 bases stayed unmatched.

In its sample, this clone was seen many times. This rearrangement joins TRBV4-2 to TRBJ1-1; 7 bases line up with TRBD1. The CDR3 length is 15 residues. Trimming removed 5 bases from V and 1 base from J; junction bases left unmatched: 7. Germline V gene lookup returns CDR1 LGHNA and CDR2 YNFKEQ. Here the CDR3 DNA reads TGTGCCAGCAGCGGACTGGGACAGTCGAACACTGAAGCTTTCTTT. It yields the protein CASSGLGQSNTEAFF.

V usage is TRBV28 and J usage is TRBJ2-7; a weak D match, TRBD1 (6 bases). V was shortened by 3 bases and J by 4 bases, with 10 bases between the two germline ends. The CDR3 is 13 residues long. Germline V gives CDR1 MDHEN, CDR2 SYDVKM. The CDR3 coding sequence is TGTGCCAGCAGTTTGGGGGCGGTATACGAGCAGTACTTC. Amino acids: CASSLGAVYEQYF. The full variable domain, with the rest looked up from reference TRBV28 and TRBJ2-7, is DVKVTQSSRYLVKRTGEKVFLECVQDMDHENMFWYRQDPGLGLRLIYFSYDVKMKEKGDIPEGYSVSREKKERFSLILESASTNQTSMYLCASSLGAVYEQYFGPGTRLTVT.

The V and J genes are TRBV25-1 and TRBJ2-1; D is undetermined. Germline V gives CDR1 MGHDK, CDR2 SYGVNS. The CDR3 consists of 12 residues. Deletions cut 8 bases from V and 8 bases from J, with 13 bases between. The CDR3 DNA follows: TGTGCCAGCGAGCGAAGTGGGTATGAGCAGTTCTTC. Protein: CASERSGYEQFF.

The chain links TRBV5-4 to TRBJ2-2; D is unclear. The CDR3 consists of 13 residues. V was pared by 3 bases and J by 6 bases, with 9 bases between. Germline lookup yields CDR1 SGHNT and CDR2 YYREEE (reference sequence). This chain's CDR3 is CASSSRAAGELFF. CDR3 nucleotides: TGTGCCAGCAGCTCCCGGGCGGCCGGGGAGCTGTTTTTT.

The chain carries TRBV4-2 and TRBJ1-3; D is uncertain. V lost 4 bases and J lost 0, with 1 base in between. The CDR3 consists of 12 residues. CDR1 LGHNA and CDR2 YNFKEQ come from the germline V gene. The CDR3 DNA is TGTGCCAGCAGCCCCTCTGGAAACACCATATATTTT. Translating gives CASSPSGNTIYF.

The CDR3 is CASSSGQGTTDTQYF. Here the CDR3 DNA reads TGTGCCAGCAGTTCCGGACAGGGGACCACAGATACGCAGTATTTT. The chain links TRBV6-2 or TRBV6-3 to TRBJ2-3, with 9 positions matching TRBD1. This CDR3 is built from 15 residues. The germline CDR1 and CDR2 sequences are MNHEY and SVGEGT. The junction had 4 bases not matched to a gene; V was cut back by 4 bases and J by 2 bases.

The chain carries TRBV5-6 and TRBJ2-7; a possible D gene is TRBD2 (5 bases). CDR3 length equals 14 residues. The ends were cut back, 0 bases at V and 2 bases at J, with 9 bases in the middle. CDR1 is SGHDT and CDR2 is YYEEEE in the germline V gene. CDR3 loop: CASSLGTPPYEQYF. The CDR3 DNA follows: TGTGCCAGCAGCTTGGGGACTCCTCCCTACGAGCAGTACTTC.

V and J are TRBV6-5 and TRBJ1-2, with TRBD1 as a possible D gene (6 bases). Trimming removed 5 bases from V and 10 bases from J, with 14 bases in between. Germline values: CDR1 MNHEY, CDR2 SVGAGI. This CDR3 is built from 12 residues. This CDR3 is CASSRATGPYTF. DNA of the CDR3: TGTGCCAGCAGTCGCGCAACAGGGCCCTACACCTTC.

The V gene is TRBV7-6, the J gene TRBJ2-5, with a possible D match to TRBD2 (7 bases). This CDR3 contains 18 residues. V lost 1 base and J 4 bases, leaving 22 bases between the germline ends. CDR1 is SGHVS and CDR2 is FNYEAQ in the germline V gene. CDR3 nucleotides: TGTGCCAGCAGCTTAGGTCCCCCAGGGGCGGGAGTCCCAGAGACCCAGTACTTC. Its translation: CASSLGPPGAGVPETQYF.

Written as DNA, the CDR3 is TGTGCCTGGAGTGTCGGTGGGGCGCCGTGGGAAAAACTGTTTTTT. It specifies CAWSVGGAPWEKLFF. This rearrangement joins TRBV30 to TRBJ1-4; weak D call: TRBD1 (5 bases). Per the germline V gene, CDR1 is GTSNPN and CDR2 is SVGIG (reference sequence). The CDR3 length is 15 residues. V was pared by 0 bases and J by 8 bases, with 16 bases between.

This clone has just one count. V usage is TRBV30 and J usage is TRBJ1-1; D unclear. V was cut by 5 bases and J by 4 bases, with 14 bases left in between. This CDR3 region has 13 residues. The germline V gene has CDR1 GTSNPN and CDR2 SVGIG (reference sequence). This chain's CDR3 is CAWFSGWTTEAFF. In nucleotides, the CDR3 is TGTGCCTGGTTCTCCGGGTGGACCACTGAAGCTTTCTTT.

This chain connects TRBV10-3 to TRBJ2-2; D may be TRBD1 (6 bases). V was cut by 8 bases and J by 1 base, with 11 bases left in between. CDR1 and CDR2 from the germline V gene are ENHRY and SYGVKD. The CDR3 loop spans 14 amino acids. CDR3 loop: CAIAMGQNTGELFF. The CDR3 nucleotides are TGTGCCATCGCGATGGGACAGAACACCGGGGAGCTGTTTTTT.

J is TRBJ1-3 and V is TRBV19, with D possibly being TRBD1 (6 bases). The CDR3 runs to 14 residues. V lost 10 bases to trimming and J lost 1 base, with 14 bases between them. Germline V gives CDR1 LNHDA, CDR2 SQIVND (reference sequence). The CDR3 region has the DNA TGTGCCACCAAAAGGGGGTCATCTGGAAACACCATATATTTT. This translates into CATKRGSSGNTIYF.

The chain recombines TRBV7-8 with TRBJ1-5; maybe TRBD1 (5 bases). Germline-derived CDR1 and CDR2 are SGHVS and FQNEAQ. CDR3 length equals 16 residues. Trimming removed 5 bases at V and 1 base at J, with 15 bases between. DNA of the CDR3: TGTGCCAGCAGCCTAGTGGGGGTCGGGAGCAATCAGCCCCAGCATTTT. Its translation is CASSLVGVGSNQPQHF.

The chain joins TRBV11-2 to TRBJ1-3; 7 positions match TRBD1. CDR3 length: 15 amino acids. Germline lookup yields CDR1 SGHAT and CDR2 FQNNGV. The V segment lost 5 bases and the J segment 3 bases; nucleotides outside the gene matches: 7. This chain's CDR3 is CASSPRGQRGNTIYF. The CDR3 DNA reads TGTGCCAGCAGCCCACGGGGACAGCGTGGAAACACCATATATTTT.

The J gene is TRBJ2-2, the V gene TRBV5-6; 8 nucleotides align to TRBD1. The CDR3 length is 15 residues. CDR1 is SGHDT, CDR2 YYEEEE, per germline. The J segment lost 7 bases and the V segment lost 5 bases, leaving 10 bases of the junction unmatched. The DNA of the CDR3 is TGTGCCAGCAGTTTGACGACAGGGGTCTTCGGGGAGCTGTTTTTT. This sequence encodes CASSLTTGVFGELFF.